In its sample, the clone carrying this T cell receptor (beta chain) was seen a few times. Antigen unknown. The data are from a study of T cell repertoires in cytomegalovirus infection. At the level of the study: Indications came from public TCR beta signatures; they pointed to CMV infection and to a matching HLA type. Study-wide results and caveats: Within the response measured ex vivo, HLA-C-restricted CMV-specific TCR beta clonotypes were dominant.

Per the germline V gene, CDR1 is SGHVS and CDR2 is FQNEAQ. V lost 4 bases and J lost 5; bases outside the gene matches: 10. This CDR3 has 15 residues. A single record per CDR3 protein comes from TCRdb applying MiXCR to the reads. This table holds 150,000 or so distinct CDR3 sequences, about 20% found once. The rearrangement uses TRBV7-8 and TRBJ1-2; TRBD1 agrees at 7 bases. The origin of this receptor is a human donor in good health (CMV status not recorded). Some clones in this sample may be carry-over from other donors' samples. Here the sequenced sample was CD8+ T cells from cultured PBMCs, taken from culture after CMV antigen stimulation. CDR3: CASSWRDRRAYGYTF. CDR3 DNA sequence: TGTGCCAGCAGCTGGCGGGACAGAAGGGCTTATGGCTACACCTTC. The whole variable domain, remainder taken from reference TRBV7-8 and TRBJ1-2, is GAGVSQSPRYKVAKRGQDVALRCDPISGHVSLFWYQQALGQGPEFLTYFQNEAQLDKSGLPSDRFFAERPEGSVSTLKIQRTQQEDSAVYLCASSWRDRRAYGYTFGSGTRLTVV.